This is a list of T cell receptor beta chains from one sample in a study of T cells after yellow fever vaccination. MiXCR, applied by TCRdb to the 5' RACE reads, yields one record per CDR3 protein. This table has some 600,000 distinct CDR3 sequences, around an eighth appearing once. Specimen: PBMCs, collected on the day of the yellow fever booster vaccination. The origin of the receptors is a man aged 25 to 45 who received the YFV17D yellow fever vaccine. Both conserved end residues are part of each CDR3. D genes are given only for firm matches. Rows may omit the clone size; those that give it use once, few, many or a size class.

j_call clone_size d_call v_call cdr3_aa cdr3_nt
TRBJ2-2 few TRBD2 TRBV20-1 CSASKPGLAGVAGELFF TGCAGTGCCTCAAAACCGGGACTAGCGGGAGTAGCCGGGGAGCTGTTTTTT
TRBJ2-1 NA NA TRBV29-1 CSAGAVDEQFF TGCAGCGCAGGCGCCGTCGATGAGCAGTTCTTC
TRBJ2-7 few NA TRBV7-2 CASSLMGAGGEQYF TGTGCCAGCAGCTTGATGGGCGCCGGGGGCGAGCAGTACTTC
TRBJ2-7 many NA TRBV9 CASSVAGEQYF TGTGCCAGCAGCGTAGCTGGAGAGCAGTACTTC
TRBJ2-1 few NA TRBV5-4 CASSLQEEQFF TGTGCCAGCAGCCTCCAAGAAGAGCAGTTCTTC
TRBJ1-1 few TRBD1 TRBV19 CASSRTWPGGRVPEAFF TGTGCCAGTAGTAGGACTTGGCCAGGGGGAAGAGTACCTGAAGCTTTCTTT
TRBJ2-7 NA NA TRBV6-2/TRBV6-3 CASSYDRVSSYEQYF TGTGCCAGCAGTTACGATCGGGTCTCCTCCTACGAGCAGTACTTC
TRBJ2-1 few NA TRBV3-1 CASSLYSGSRLSYNEQFF TGTGCCAGCAGCCTATATTCAGGTAGTCGCCTATCTTACAATGAGCAGTTCTTC
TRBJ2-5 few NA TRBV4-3 CASSPRLTQETQYF TGCGCCAGCAGCCCTAGACTCACCCAAGAGACCCAGTACTTC
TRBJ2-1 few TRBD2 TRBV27 CASSLRGGSGYNEQFF TGTGCCAGCAGTTTGCGGGGCGGGAGTGGCTACAATGAGCAGTTCTTC
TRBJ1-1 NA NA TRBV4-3 CASSRGGGGSTEAFF TGCGCCAGCAGCCGGGGGGGGGGCGGAAGCACTGAAGCTTTCTTT
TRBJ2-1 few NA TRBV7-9 CASSLVRAEQFF TGTGCCAGCAGCTTAGTTAGGGCCGAGCAGTTCTTC
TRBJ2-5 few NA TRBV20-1 CSAHPAATPGETQYF TGCAGTGCCCATCCGGCCGCAACACCAGGGGAGACCCAGTACTTC
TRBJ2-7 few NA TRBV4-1 CASSQRELYEQYF TGCGCCAGCAGCCAACGAGAACTCTACGAGCAGTACTTC
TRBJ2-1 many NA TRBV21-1 CASSKGGWFF TGTGCCAGCAGCAAAGGCGGATGGTTCTTC
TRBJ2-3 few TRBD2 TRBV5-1 CASSLVATSGSPDTQYF TGCGCCAGCAGCTTGGTCGCGACTAGCGGGAGTCCAGATACGCAGTATTTT
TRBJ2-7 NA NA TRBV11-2 CASSKRSVAASSYEQYF TGTGCCAGCAGCAAGAGGTCAGTGGCGGCCAGCTCCTACGAGCAGTACTTC
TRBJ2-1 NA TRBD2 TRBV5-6 CASSLAGTSGKYNEQFF TGTGCCAGCAGCTTGGCTGGGACTAGCGGGAAGTACAATGAGCAGTTCTTC
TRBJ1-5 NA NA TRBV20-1 CSARQGVQPQHF TGCAGTGCTAGACAGGGCGTTCAGCCCCAGCATTTT
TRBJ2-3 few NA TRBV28 CASSLLGPEGGITDTQYF TGTGCCAGCAGTTTATTGGGACCGGAGGGGGGGATAACAGATACGCAGTATTTT
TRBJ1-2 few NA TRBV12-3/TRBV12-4 CASSLRQSSGTF TGTGCCAGCAGTTTGAGACAGTCTTCTGGCACCTTC
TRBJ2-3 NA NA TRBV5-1 CASSPRTDADTQYF TGCGCCAGCAGCCCCAGGACAGATGCCGATACGCAGTATTTT
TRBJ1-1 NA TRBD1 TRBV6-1 CASVKNRDRNTEAFF TGTGCCAGCGTAAAAAACCGGGACAGGAACACTGAAGCTTTCTTT
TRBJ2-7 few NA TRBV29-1 CSVGLGYEQYF TGCAGCGTCGGCTTGGGTTACGAGCAGTACTTC
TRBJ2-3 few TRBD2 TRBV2 CASSKLAGGDYF TGTGCCAGCAGTAAACTAGCGGGAGGAGATTATTTT
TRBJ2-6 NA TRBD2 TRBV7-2 CASRSRGGSGANVLTF TGTGCCAGCAGATCGCGGGGGGGCTCTGGGGCCAACGTCCTGACTTTC
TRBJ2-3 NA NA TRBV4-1 CASSQGGASDAIQYF TGCGCCAGCAGCCAAGGGGGGGCTAGCGACGCGATACAGTATTTT
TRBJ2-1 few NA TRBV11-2 CASSQPKETRGFF TGTGCCAGCAGCCAGCCGAAGGAGACCCGGGGGTTCTTC
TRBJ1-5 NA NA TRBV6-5 CASSYSWGIQPQHF TGTGCCAGCAGTTACTCTTGGGGGATTCAGCCCCAGCATTTT